A selection of T cell receptor beta chains follows, all from one sample in a study of T cell repertoires in cytomegalovirus infection. A single record per CDR3 protein comes from TCRdb applying MiXCR to the reads. This table holds 150,000 to 200,000 distinct CDR3 sequences, roughly 19% found once. The sequencing input was PBMCs. Receptor source: a human donor in good health (CMV status not recorded). Some clones in this sample may be carry-over from other donors' samples. CDR3s include the opening cysteine and the closing phenylalanine or tryptophan. A D gene is named only where the DNA matches it firmly. Clone size is given for some rows only: seen once, a few or many times, or a class if the clone is expanded.

D | J | length | V | size | CDR3 | DNA
TRBD2 | TRBJ2-3 | 16 | TRBV4-2 | few | CASSQGSGGGTDTQYF | TGTGCCAGCAGCCAAGGGAGCGGGGGAGGCACAGATACGCAGTATTTT
TRBD1 | TRBJ1-5 | 15 | TRBV7-8 | few | CASSSGQGGNQPQHF | TGTGCCAGCAGCTCCGGACAGGGTGGCAATCAGCCCCAGCATTTT
- | TRBJ1-4 | 13 | TRBV20-1 | once | CSARGSDYEKLFF | TGCAGTGCTAGAGGGTCCGACTATGAAAAACTGTTTTTT
TRBD1 | TRBJ2-7 | 15 | TRBV20-1 | - | CSARGTGEWTGEQYF | TGCAGTGCTAGAGGGACAGGAGAATGGACCGGGGAGCAGTACTTC
- | TRBJ2-1 | 13 | TRBV5-6 | - | CASSPSDYNEQFF | TGTGCCAGCAGCCCTTCGGATTACAATGAGCAGTTCTTC
TRBD2 | TRBJ2-5 | 15 | TRBV28 | few | CASSQSRGVVETQYF | TGTGCCAGCAGTCAATCCCGGGGGGTGGTAGAGACCCAGTACTTC
- | TRBJ1-1 | 13 | TRBV6-1 | many | CASSVSIQGTAFF | TGTGCCAGCAGTGTATCAATTCAGGGTACAGCTTTCTTT
TRBD2 | TRBJ2-5 | 16 | TRBV7-2 | many | CASSPGLAGVGETQYF | TGTGCCAGCAGCCCCGGACTAGCGGGAGTGGGAGAGACCCAGTACTTC
TRBD2 | TRBJ2-5 | 18 | TRBV24-1 | - | CATSDFGLAGSFEETQYF | TGTGCCACCAGTGATTTTGGGCTAGCGGGTAGCTTTGAGGAGACCCAGTACTTC
TRBD1 | TRBJ2-1 | 17 | TRBV4-1 | - | CASSQTETGSRGNEQFF | TGCGCCAGCAGCCAAACTGAGACAGGGTCGCGCGGCAATGAGCAGTTCTTC
TRBD2 | TRBJ2-1 | 15 | TRBV7-2 | - | CASSGGGLAGAKQFF | TGTGCCAGCAGCGGGGGGGGACTAGCGGGGGCCAAGCAGTTCTTC
TRBD1 | TRBJ1-2 | 16 | TRBV7-9 | - | CASRRSGQGPVYGYTF | TGTGCCAGCAGGCGTTCCGGACAGGGACCGGTCTATGGCTACACCTTC
- | TRBJ1-2 | 13 | TRBV5-1 | many | CASSLQGDDGYTF | TGCGCCAGCAGCTTGCAAGGGGATGATGGCTACACCTTC
- | TRBJ2-1 | 18 | TRBV7-8 | many | CASIEGGGAWVINNEQFF | TGTGCCAGCATCGAAGGCGGCGGGGCCTGGGTAATAAACAATGAGCAGTTCTTC
- | TRBJ1-1 | 15 | TRBV7-6 | many | CASSVGTGPNTEAFF | TGTGCCAGCAGCGTAGGTACAGGGCCGAACACTGAAGCTTTCTTT
- | TRBJ2-7 | 15 | TRBV6-1 | few | CASSLSTAGAYEQYF | TGTGCCAGCAGTCTGTCCACAGCCGGGGCCTACGAGCAGTACTTC
TRBD2 | TRBJ2-1 | 15 | TRBV12-3/TRBV12-4 | many | CASSLSSGRTNEQFF | TGTGCCAGCAGTCTTTCTAGCGGGAGGACCAATGAGCAGTTCTTC
- | TRBJ2-1 | 15 | TRBV7-8 | many | CASAPDGATYNEQFF | TGTGCCAGCGCACCGGATGGGGCCACCTACAATGAGCAGTTCTTC
TRBD1 | TRBJ1-1 | 14 | TRBV7-2 | - | CASSLGIGGDQAFF | TGTGCCAGCAGCTTAGGAATAGGGGGCGACCAAGCTTTCTTT
- | TRBJ1-2 | 16 | TRBV6-5 | - | CASSYQGDIPNYGYTF | TGTGCCAGCAGTTACCAAGGGGACATACCGAACTATGGCTACACCTTC
- | TRBJ2-1 | 14 | TRBV2 | many | CASSEAPTVNEQFF | TGTGCCAGCAGTGAAGCGCCAACTGTCAATGAGCAGTTCTTC
- | TRBJ1-3 | 17 | TRBV7-8 | few | CASSLALLGASGNTIYF | TGTGCCAGCAGCTTAGCGCTTCTGGGGGCCTCTGGAAACACCATATATTTT
TRBD2 | TRBJ2-3 | 15 | TRBV7-6 | many | CASSLETSESDTQYF | TGTGCCAGCAGCTTAGAGACTAGCGAGTCAGATACGCAGTATTTT
TRBD1 | TRBJ1-1 | 15 | TRBV5-4 | few | CASSPATGGNTEAFF | TGTGCCAGCAGCCCCGCCACAGGGGGGAACACTGAAGCTTTCTTT
TRBD1 | TRBJ2-2 | 14 | TRBV25-1 | few | CASSGTGVPGELFF | TGTGCCAGCAGCGGGACAGGGGTCCCCGGGGAGCTGTTTTTT
TRBD2 | TRBJ2-5 | 17 | TRBV27 | few | CASSPSRVAGDMETQYF | TGTGCCAGCAGTCCCTCCAGGGTAGCGGGAGATATGGAGACCCAGTACTTC
TRBD1 | TRBJ2-2 | 19 | TRBV27 | - | CASSILRDRDPSNTGELFF | TGTGCCAGCAGTATCCTCCGGGACAGGGACCCTTCGAACACCGGGGAGCTGTTTTTT
TRBD1 | TRBJ1-5 | 15 | TRBV20-1 | many | CSARFQGVSNQPQHF | TGCAGTGCTAGATTTCAGGGGGTTAGCAATCAGCCCCAGCATTTT
TRBD1 | TRBJ1-2 | 14 | TRBV7-2 | many | CASSPQGGNYGYTF | TGTGCCAGCAGCCCTCAGGGGGGGAACTATGGCTACACCTTC
- | TRBJ2-7 | 15 | TRBV7-2 | many | CASSLGPGSSYEQYF | TGTGCCAGCAGCTTAGGGCCCGGGAGCTCCTACGAGCAGTACTTC
- | TRBJ2-5 | 13 | TRBV5-5 | many | CASSSGARETQYF | TGTGCCAGCAGCTCCGGGGCCAGGGAGACCCAGTACTTC
- | TRBJ1-1 | 15 | TRBV7-2 | many | CASSLVQGGGTEAFF | TGTGCCAGCAGCTTAGTCCAGGGAGGTGGCACTGAAGCTTTCTTT
- | TRBJ2-1 | 18 | TRBV15 | few | CATSNPTRVTVLRDEQFF | TGTGCCACCAGCAACCCTACGAGGGTGACCGTCTTAAGGGATGAGCAGTTCTTC
TRBD1 | TRBJ1-5 | 15 | TRBV12-3/TRBV12-4 | few | CASSLGQGANQPQHF | TGTGCCAGCAGCCTGGGACAGGGGGCTAATCAGCCCCAGCATTTT
- | TRBJ1-4 | 15 | TRBV2 | - | CASSDRTTTNEKLFF | TGTGCCAGCAGTGATCGGACTACAACTAATGAAAAACTGTTTTTT
- | TRBJ1-5 | 15 | TRBV6-5 | - | CASSLTTGFNQPQHF | TGTGCCAGCAGTTTGACGACAGGATTCAATCAGCCCCAGCATTTT
- | TRBJ2-1 | 15 | TRBV7-9 | - | CASSYRSDGNNEQFF | TGTGCCAGCAGCTATCGCAGCGACGGAAACAATGAGCAGTTCTTC
- | TRBJ2-7 | 16 | TRBV5-5 | - | CASSSDHGTRVYEQYF | TGTGCCAGCAGCTCCGACCACGGGACAAGGGTTTACGAGCAGTACTTC
TRBD1 | TRBJ2-7 | 15 | TRBV11-1 | few | CASSSMTGGVDEQYF | TGTGCCAGCAGCTCGATGACAGGGGGAGTCGACGAGCAGTACTTC
- | TRBJ2-1 | 15 | TRBV6-1 | many | CASSDEGSPYNEQFF | TGTGCCAGCAGTGATGAGGGAAGCCCTTACAATGAGCAGTTCTTC
- | TRBJ2-7 | 12 | TRBV7-3 | - | CASSSGQPEQYF | TGTGCCAGCAGCTCCGGACAGCCTGAGCAGTACTTC
- | TRBJ2-7 | 13 | TRBV19 | - | CASSADSLYEQYF | TGTGCCAGTAGTGCGGACAGCCTTTACGAGCAGTACTTC
- | TRBJ2-2 | 15 | TRBV11-2 | - | CASSLGTQNTGELFF | TGTGCCAGCAGCTTGGGGACCCAGAACACCGGGGAGCTGTTTTTT
- | TRBJ1-1 | 13 | TRBV12-3/TRBV12-4 | many | CASRRAGNTEAFF | TGTGCCAGCAGACGTGCAGGGAACACTGAAGCTTTCTTT
TRBD1 | TRBJ1-2 | 17 | TRBV7-8 | once | CASSLLGQGVTNYGYTF | TGTGCCAGCAGCCTCTTGGGACAGGGAGTCACTAACTATGGCTACACCTTC
TRBD2 | TRBJ2-4 | 16 | TRBV9 | few | CASSAQAGVAKNIQYF | TGTGCCAGCAGCGCCCAGGCGGGGGTAGCCAAAAACATTCAGTACTTC
- | TRBJ2-1 | 17 | TRBV7-9 | few | CASSPPVGGLTYNEQFF | TGTGCCAGCAGCCCGCCGGTTGGGGGGCTTACATACAATGAGCAGTTCTTC
- | TRBJ2-7 | 18 | TRBV5-4 | many | CASSLGDRHQTSMYEQYF | TGTGCCAGCAGCTTGGGTGACAGGCATCAAACCTCAATGTACGAGCAGTACTTC
TRBD1 | TRBJ2-4 | 14 | TRBV5-1 | few | CASSLRTGDGIQYF | TGCGCCAGCAGCTTAAGGACAGGGGACGGCATTCAGTACTTC
- | TRBJ2-1 | 12 | TRBV6-6 | - | CASSSERGEQFF | TGTGCCAGCAGTTCTGAAAGAGGTGAGCAGTTCTTC
- | TRBJ1-5 | 14 | TRBV6-6 | - | CASSDPHTGQPQHF | TGTGCCAGCAGTGACCCTCACACAGGCCAGCCCCAGCATTTT
TRBD1 | TRBJ2-6 | 15 | TRBV12-3/TRBV12-4 | - | CASSPTGAGANVLTF | TGTGCCAGCAGTCCGACAGGGGCTGGGGCCAACGTCCTGACTTTC
- | TRBJ1-5 | 14 | TRBV7-9 | many | CASSSSLVNQPQHF | TGTGCCAGCAGCTCGTCACTGGTCAATCAGCCCCAGCATTTT
- | TRBJ2-2 | 14 | TRBV7-3 | - | CASSLGSNTGELFF | TGTGCCAGCAGCTTAGGATCGAACACCGGGGAGCTGTTTTTT
- | TRBJ1-4 | 15 | TRBV20-1 | few | CSARDDRGTNEKLFF | TGCAGTGCTAGAGATGACCGGGGGACAAATGAAAAACTGTTTTTT